This TCR beta chain was documented in a study of T cell responses to AZD1222 COVID-19 vaccine. This clone was detected a few times. The antigen remains unidentified. Repertoires were generated with immunoSEQ multiplex PCR, while TCRdb's copy carries only in-frame clones and drops some. The sample holds 250,000 to 300,000 clones, 90% to 95% seen once. Losses at the gene ends were 4 bases for V and 2 bases for J; bases not matched to a gene: 6. The CDR3 extends over 16 amino acids. CDR1 is SGHDT and CDR2 is YYEEEE in the germline V gene. Findings and limits, study-wide: Increases in Spike-specific TCR breadth and depth were seen after two AZD1222 doses.

The chain is built from TRBV5-6 and TRBJ1-5; 10 positions agree with TRBD1. This clonotype was sampled from an adult who received the AZD1222 COVID-19 vaccine. Sequencing used peripheral blood, obtained 28 days after the second AZD1222 dose. DNA for the CDR3: TGTGCCAGCAGCGCCGGGACAGGGGTTGGCAATCAGCCCCAGCATTTT. Its translation: CASSAGTGVGNQPQHF.